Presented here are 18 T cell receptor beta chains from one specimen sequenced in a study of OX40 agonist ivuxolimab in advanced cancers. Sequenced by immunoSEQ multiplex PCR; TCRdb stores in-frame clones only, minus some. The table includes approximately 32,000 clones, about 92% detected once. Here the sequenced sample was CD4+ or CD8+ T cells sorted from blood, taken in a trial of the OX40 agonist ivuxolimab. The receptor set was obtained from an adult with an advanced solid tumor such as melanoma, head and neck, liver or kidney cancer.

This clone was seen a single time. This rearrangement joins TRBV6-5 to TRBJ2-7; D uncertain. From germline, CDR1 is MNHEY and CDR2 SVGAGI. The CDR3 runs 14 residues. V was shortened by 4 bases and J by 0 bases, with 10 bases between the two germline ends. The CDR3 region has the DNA TGTGCCAGCAGTTTCTCCCAGAGCTCCTACGAGCAGTACTTC. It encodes CASSFSQSSYEQYF.

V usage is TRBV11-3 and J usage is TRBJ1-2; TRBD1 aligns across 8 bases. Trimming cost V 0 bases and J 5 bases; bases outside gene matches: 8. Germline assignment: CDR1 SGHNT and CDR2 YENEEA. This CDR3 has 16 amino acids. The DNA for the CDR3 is TGTGCCAGCAGCTTAGAGGGCAGGGGGCAACAATATGGCTACACCTTC. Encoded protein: CASSLEGRGQQYGYTF.

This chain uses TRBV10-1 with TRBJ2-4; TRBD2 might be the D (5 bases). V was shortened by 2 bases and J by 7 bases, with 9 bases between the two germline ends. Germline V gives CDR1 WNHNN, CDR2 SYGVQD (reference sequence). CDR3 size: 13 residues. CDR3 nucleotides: TGCGCCAGCAGTGAGGCCGGGGAGAACATTCAGTACTTC. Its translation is CASSEAGENIQYF.

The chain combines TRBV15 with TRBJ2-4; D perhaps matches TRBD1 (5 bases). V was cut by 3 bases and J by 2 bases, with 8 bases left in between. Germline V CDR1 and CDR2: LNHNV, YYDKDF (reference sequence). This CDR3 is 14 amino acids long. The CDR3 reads CATSSQGSKNIQYF. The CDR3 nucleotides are TGTGCCACCAGCAGTCAGGGATCCAAAAACATTCAGTACTTC.

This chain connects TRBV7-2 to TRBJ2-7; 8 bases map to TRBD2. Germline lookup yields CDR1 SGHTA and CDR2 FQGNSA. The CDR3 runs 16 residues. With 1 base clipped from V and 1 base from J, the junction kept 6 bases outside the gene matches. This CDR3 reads CASSLGAGGWSYEQYF. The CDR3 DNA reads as TGTGCCAGCAGCTTAGGGGCGGGAGGCTGGTCCTACGAGCAGTACTTC.

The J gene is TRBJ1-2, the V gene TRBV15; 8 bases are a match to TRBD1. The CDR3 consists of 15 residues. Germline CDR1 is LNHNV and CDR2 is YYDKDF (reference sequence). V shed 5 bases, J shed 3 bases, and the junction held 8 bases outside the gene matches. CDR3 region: CATSVLRTGYYGYTF. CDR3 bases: TGTGCCACCAGCGTACTACGGACAGGGTACTATGGCTACACCTTC.

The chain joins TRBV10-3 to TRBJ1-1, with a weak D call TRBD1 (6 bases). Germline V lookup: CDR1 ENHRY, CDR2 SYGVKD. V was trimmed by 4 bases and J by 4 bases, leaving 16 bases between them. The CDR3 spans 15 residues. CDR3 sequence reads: CAISARQGMTTEAFF. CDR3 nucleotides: TGTGCCATCAGTGCTAGGCAGGGGATGACCACTGAAGCTTTCTTT.

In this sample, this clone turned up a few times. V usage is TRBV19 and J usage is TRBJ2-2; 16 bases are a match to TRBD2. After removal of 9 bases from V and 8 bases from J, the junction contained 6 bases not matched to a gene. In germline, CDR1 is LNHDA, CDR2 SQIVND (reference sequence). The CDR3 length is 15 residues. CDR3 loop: CASRRGLAGGGELFF. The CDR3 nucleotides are TGTGCCAGCAGGAGGGGACTAGCGGGAGGGGGGGAGCTGTTTTTT.

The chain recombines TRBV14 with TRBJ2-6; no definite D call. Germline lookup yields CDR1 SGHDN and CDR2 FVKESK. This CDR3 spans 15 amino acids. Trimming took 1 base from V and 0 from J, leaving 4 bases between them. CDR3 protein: CASSQGGSGANVLTF. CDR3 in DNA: TGTGCCAGCAGCCAAGGGGGCTCTGGGGCCAACGTCCTGACTTTC.

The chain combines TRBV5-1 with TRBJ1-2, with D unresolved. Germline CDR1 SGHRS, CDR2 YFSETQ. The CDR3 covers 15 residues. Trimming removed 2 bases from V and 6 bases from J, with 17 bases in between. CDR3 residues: CASSFDMGRQDGYTF. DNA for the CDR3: TGCGCCAGCAGCTTCGACATGGGGAGGCAGGATGGCTACACCTTC.

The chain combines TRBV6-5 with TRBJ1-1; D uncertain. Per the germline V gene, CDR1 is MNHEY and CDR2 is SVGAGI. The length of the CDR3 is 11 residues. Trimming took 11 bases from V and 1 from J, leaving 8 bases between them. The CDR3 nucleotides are TGTGCCTCGCAGGAGAACACTGAAGCTTTCTTT. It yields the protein CASQENTEAFF.

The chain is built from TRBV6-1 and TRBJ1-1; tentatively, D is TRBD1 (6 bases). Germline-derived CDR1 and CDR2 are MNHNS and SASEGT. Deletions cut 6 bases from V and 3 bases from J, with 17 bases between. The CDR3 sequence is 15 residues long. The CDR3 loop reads CASSLRGGSDTEAFF. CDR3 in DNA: TGTGCCAGCAGCCTTAGAGGGGGGTCGGACACTGAAGCTTTCTTT.

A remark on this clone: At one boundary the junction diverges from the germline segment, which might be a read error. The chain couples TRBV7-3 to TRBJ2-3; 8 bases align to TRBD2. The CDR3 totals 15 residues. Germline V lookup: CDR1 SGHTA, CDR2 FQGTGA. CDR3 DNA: TGTGCCAGCAGCCTAACTAGCGGTAGGACAGATACGCAGTATTTT. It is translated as CASSLTSGRTDTQYF.

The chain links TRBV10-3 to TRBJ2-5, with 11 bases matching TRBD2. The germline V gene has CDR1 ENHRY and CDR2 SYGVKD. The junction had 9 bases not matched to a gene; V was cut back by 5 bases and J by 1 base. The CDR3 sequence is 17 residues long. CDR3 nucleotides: TGTGCCATCAGTATCGGACTAGCGGGTTTATCCCAAGAGACCCAGTACTTC. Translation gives CAISIGLAGLSQETQYF.

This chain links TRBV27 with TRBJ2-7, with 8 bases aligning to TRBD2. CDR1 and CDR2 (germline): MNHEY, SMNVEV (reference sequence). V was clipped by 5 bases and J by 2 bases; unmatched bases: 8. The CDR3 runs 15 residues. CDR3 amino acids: CASSRGLAGAYEQYF. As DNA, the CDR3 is TGTGCCAGCAGTCGCGGACTAGCAGGGGCCTACGAGCAGTACTTC.

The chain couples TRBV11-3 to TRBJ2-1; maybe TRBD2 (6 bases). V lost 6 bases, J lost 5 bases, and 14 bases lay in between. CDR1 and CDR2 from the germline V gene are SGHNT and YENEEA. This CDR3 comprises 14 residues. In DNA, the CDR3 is TGTGCCAGCAGTAAGCCCGGAGGGAACAATGAGCAGTTCTTC. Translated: CASSKPGGNNEQFF.

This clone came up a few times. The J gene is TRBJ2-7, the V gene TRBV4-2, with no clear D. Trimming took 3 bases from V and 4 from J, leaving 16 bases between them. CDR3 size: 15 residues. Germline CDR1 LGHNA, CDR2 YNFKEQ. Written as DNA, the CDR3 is TGTGCCAGCAGCCAGGAGCCAACAATAGGGTACGAGCAGTACTTC. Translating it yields CASSQEPTIGYEQYF.

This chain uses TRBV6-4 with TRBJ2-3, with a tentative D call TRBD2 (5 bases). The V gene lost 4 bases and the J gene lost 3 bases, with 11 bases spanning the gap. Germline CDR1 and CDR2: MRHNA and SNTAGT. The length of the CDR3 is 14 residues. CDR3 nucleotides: TGTGCCAGCAGTGCTCGGGGTTGGACAGATACGCAGTATTTT. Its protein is CASSARGWTDTQYF.